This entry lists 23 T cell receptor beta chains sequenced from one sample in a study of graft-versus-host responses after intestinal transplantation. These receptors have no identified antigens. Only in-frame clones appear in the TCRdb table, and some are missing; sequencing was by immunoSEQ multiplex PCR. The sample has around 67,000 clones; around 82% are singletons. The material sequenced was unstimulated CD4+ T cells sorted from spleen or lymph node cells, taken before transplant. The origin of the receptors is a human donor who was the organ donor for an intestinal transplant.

CDR3 region: CASSPTGTKIGDTQYF. CDR3 sequence (DNA): TGTGCCAGCTCACCAACCGGGACAAAGATAGGAGATACGCAGTATTTT. This chain links TRBV18 with TRBJ2-3; weak D call: TRBD1 (6 bases). The CDR3 is made up of 16 amino acids. V lost 2 bases and J lost 5, with 17 bases in between. Germline CDR1 reads KGHSH; CDR2 reads LQKENI. Based on the CDR3 plus reference TRBV18 and TRBJ2-3, the full variable domain is NAGVMQNPRHLVRRRGQEARLRCSPMKGHSHVYWYRQLPEEGLKFMVYLQKENIIDESGMPKERFSAEFPKEGPSILRIQQVVRGDSAAYFCASSPTGTKIGDTQYFGPGTRLTVL.

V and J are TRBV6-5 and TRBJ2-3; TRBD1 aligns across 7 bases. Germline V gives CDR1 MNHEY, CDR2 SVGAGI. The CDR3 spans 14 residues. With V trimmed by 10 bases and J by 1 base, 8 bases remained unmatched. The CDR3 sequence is CATRWTGGTDTQYF. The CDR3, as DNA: TGTGCCACCCGATGGACAGGAGGCACAGATACGCAGTATTTT.

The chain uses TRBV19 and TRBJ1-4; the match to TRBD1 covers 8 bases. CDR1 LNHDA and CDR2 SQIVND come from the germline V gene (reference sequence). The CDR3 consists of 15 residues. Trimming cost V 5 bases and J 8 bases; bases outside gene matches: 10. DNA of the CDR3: TGTGCCAGTAGTTTAACCGGGACAGGATTCGAAAAACTGTTTTTT. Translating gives CASSLTGTGFEKLFF.

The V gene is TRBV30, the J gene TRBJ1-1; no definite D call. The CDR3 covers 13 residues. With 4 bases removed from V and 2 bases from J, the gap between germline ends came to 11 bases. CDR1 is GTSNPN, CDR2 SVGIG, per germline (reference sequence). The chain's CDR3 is CAWISRVNTEAFF. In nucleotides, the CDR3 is TGTGCCTGGATATCTCGGGTAAACACTGAAGCTTTCTTT.

Here the CDR3 reads CSVTGRNTEAFF. The CDR3 region has the DNA TGCAGCGTTACAGGGAGGAACACTGAAGCTTTCTTT. The chain has TRBV29-1 and TRBJ1-1; tentatively, D is TRBD1 (6 bases). The CDR3 extends over 12 amino acids. Germline V gene lookup returns CDR1 SQVTM and CDR2 ANQGSEA. V was shortened by 5 bases and J by 1 base, with 8 bases between the two germline ends.

The CDR3 loop reads CASSLRGFGNEKLFF. The CDR3 DNA is TGTGCCAGCAGCCTCCGGGGGTTTGGTAATGAAAAACTGTTTTTT. This sequence joins TRBV14 and TRBJ1-4, with D possibly matching TRBD1 (5 bases). The CDR3 extends over 15 amino acids. Germline values: CDR1 SGHDN, CDR2 FVKESK. V shed 4 bases and J shed 4 bases, with 13 bases lying between them. Variable domain in full (rest from reference TRBV14 and TRBJ1-4): EAGVTQFPSHSVIEKGQTVTLRCDPISGHDNLYWYRRVMGKEIKFLLHFVKESKQDESGMPNNRFLAERTGGTYSTLKVQPAELEDSGVYFCASSLRGFGNEKLFFGSGTQLSVL.

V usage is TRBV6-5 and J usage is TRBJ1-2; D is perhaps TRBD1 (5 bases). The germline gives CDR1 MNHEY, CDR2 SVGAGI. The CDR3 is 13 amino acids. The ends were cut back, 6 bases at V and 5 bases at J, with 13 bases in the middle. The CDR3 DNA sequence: TGTGCCAGCAGGATCGGGGGGAATTATGGCTACACCTTC. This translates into CASRIGGNYGYTF.

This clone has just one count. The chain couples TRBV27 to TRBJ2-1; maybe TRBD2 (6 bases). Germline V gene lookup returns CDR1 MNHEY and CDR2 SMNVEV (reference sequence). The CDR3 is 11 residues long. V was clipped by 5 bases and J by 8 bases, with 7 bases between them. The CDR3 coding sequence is TGTGCCAGCAGTCGGAGGGATGAGCAGTTCTTC. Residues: CASSRRDEQFF.

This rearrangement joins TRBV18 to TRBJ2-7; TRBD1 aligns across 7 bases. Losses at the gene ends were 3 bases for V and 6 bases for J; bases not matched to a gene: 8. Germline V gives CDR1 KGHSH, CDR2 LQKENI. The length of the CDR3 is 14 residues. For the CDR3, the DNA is TGTGCCAGCTCACCCGGGACAGCTCCCCGCGAGCAGTACGTC. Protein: CASSPGTAPREQYV.

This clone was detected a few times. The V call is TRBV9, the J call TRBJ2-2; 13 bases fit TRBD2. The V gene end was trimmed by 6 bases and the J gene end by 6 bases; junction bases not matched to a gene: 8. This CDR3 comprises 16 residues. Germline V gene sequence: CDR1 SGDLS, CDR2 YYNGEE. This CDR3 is CASNKLAGGSPGELFF. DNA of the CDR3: TGTGCCAGCAACAAACTAGCGGGGGGGAGCCCCGGGGAGCTGTTTTTT. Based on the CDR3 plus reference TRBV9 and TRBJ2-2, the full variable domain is DSGVTQTPKHLITATGQRVTLRCSPRSGDLSVYWYQQSLDQGLQFLIQYYNGEERAKGNILERFSAQQFPDLHSELNLSSLELGDSALYFCASNKLAGGSPGELFFGEGSRLTVL.

CDR3 bases: TGCAGCGTTGAAGGACAGGGGGCGAGGGACACTGAAGCTTTCTTT. This encodes CSVEGQGARDTEAFF. The chain links TRBV29-1 to TRBJ1-1; 10 nucleotides line up with TRBD1. The CDR3 loop spans 15 amino acids. V shed 1 base and J 3 bases; nucleotides not matched to a gene: 5. CDR1 is SQVTM, CDR2 ANQGSEA, per germline.

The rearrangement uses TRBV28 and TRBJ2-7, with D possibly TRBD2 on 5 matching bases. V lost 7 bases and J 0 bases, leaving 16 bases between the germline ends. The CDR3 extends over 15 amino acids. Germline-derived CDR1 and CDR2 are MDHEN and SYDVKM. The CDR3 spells CASTSGSASSYEQYV. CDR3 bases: TGTGCCAGCACCTCTGGTAGCGCGAGCTCCTACGAGCAGTACGTC.

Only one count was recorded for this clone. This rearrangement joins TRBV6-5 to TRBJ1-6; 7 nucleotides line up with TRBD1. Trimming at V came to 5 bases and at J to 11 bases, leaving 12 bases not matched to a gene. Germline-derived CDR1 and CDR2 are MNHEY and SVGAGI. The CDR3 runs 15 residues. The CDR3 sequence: CASSGDRVGRPPLHF. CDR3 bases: TGTGCCAGCAGTGGCGACAGGGTGGGGAGGCCACCCCTCCACTTT.

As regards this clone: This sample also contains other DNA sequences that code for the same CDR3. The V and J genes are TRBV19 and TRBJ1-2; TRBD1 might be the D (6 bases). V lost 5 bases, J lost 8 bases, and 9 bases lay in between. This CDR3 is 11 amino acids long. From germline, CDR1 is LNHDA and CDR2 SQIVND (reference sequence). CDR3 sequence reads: CASSLRGGYTF. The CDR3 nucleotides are TGTGCCAGTAGTCTCAGGGGCGGCTACACCTTC.

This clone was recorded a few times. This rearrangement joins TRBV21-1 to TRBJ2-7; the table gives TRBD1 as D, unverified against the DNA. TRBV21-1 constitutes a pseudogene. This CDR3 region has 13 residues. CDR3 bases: TGTGCCAGCAGCGGGACAGGAGACTACGAGCAGTACGTC. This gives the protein CASSGTGDYEQYV.

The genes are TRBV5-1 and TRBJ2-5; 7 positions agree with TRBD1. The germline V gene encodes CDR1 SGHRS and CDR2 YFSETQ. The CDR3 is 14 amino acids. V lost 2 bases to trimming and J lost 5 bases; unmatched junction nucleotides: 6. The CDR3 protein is CASSFGTVGETQYF. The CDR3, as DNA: TGCGCCAGCAGCTTCGGGACAGTCGGGGAGACCCAGTACTTC.

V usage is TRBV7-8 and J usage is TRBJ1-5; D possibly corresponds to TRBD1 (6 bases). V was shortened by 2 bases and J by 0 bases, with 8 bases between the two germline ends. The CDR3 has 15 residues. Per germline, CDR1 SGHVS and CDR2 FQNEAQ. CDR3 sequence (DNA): TGTGCCAGCAGCTTATGGACAGATAGCAATCAGCCCCAGCATTTT. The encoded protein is CASSLWTDSNQPQHF. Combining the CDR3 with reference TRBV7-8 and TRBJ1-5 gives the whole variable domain GAGVSQSPRYKVAKRGQDVALRCDPISGHVSLFWYQQALGQGPEFLTYFQNEAQLDKSGLPSDRFFAERPEGSVSTLKIQRTQQEDSAVYLCASSLWTDSNQPQHFGDGTRLSIL.

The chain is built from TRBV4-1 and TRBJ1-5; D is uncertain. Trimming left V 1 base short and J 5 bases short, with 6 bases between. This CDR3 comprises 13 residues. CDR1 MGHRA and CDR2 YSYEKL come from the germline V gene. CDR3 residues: CASSQGADQPQHF. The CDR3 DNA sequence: TGCGCCAGCAGCCAAGGTGCGGATCAGCCCCAGCATTTT.

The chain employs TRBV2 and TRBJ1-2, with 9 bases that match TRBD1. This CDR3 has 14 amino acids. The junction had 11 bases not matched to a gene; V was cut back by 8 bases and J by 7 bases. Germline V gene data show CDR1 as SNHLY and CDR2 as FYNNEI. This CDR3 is CASGRDREVSGYTF. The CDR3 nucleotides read TGTGCCAGCGGACGGGACAGGGAAGTTAGTGGCTACACCTTC.

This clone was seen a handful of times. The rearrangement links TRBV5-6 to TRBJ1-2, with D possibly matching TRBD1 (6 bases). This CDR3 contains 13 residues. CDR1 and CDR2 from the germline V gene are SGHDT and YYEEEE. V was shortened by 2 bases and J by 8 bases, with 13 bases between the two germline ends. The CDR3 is CASSFTGPQGYTF. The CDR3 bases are TGTGCCAGCAGCTTCACAGGGCCTCAAGGCTACACCTTC.

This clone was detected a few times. The CDR3 DNA sequence: TGTGCCAGCAGTTTATCGTTAACGAGAGCTAACTTCTATGGCTACACCTTC. Translated: CASSLSLTRANFYGYTF. The chain joins TRBV27 to TRBJ1-2, with D unclear. From germline, CDR1 is MNHEY and CDR2 SMNVEV (reference sequence). CDR3 length equals 17 residues. V was clipped by 0 bases and J by 4 bases, with 18 bases between them.

The CDR3 DNA reads as TGTGCCAGCAGTCAGGGGGCTGGAAACACCATATATTTT. This translates into CASSQGAGNTIYF. The chain employs TRBV7-9 and TRBJ1-3, with TRBD1 matching 7 bases. CDR1 and CDR2 from the germline V gene are SEHNR and FQNEAQ (reference sequence). This CDR3 has 13 residues. The V gene end was trimmed by 6 bases and the J gene end by 2 bases; junction bases not matched to a gene: 1.

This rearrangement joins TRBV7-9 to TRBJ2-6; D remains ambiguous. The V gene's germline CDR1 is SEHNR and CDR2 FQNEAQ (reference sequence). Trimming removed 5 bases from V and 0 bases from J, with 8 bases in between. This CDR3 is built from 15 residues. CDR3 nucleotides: TGTGCCAGCAGCCAGACTTTCTCTGGGGCCAACGTCCTGACTTTC. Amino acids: CASSQTFSGANVLTF.